A single T cell receptor (beta chain) is shown here with its context. The antigen remains unidentified. These data come from a study of radiotherapy plus CTLA-4 blockade in lung cancer. Study conclusions and caveats: Reports identified early blood T cell clone dynamics, with interferon-beta, as the best response predictor.

Using immunoSEQ multiplex PCR, the repertoire was profiled, and TCRdb retains in-frame clones only, with some absent. The repertoire holds 90,000 to 100,000 clones, with roughly 79% as singletons. The TCR originated in a human donor with non-small cell lung cancer who had a partial response to radiotherapy plus ipilimumab. Some clones in this sample may be carry-over from other donors' samples. The sample consisted of peripheral blood, taken from a patient treated with radiotherapy plus ipilimumab.

CDR3 in DNA: TGTGCTAGTGGTCTCGGGGGGACTGAAGCTTTCTTT. Protein: CASGLGGTEAFF. The V and J genes are TRBV12-5 and TRBJ1-1, with D tentatively TRBD1 (5 bases). The CDR3 is made up of 12 amino acids. V shed 5 bases and J shed 5 bases, with 9 bases lying between them. CDR1 and CDR2 (germline): LGHNT, FRNRAP.